The text below deals with one TCR beta chain. The antigen it binds to is not known. No base-level quality is on record; no much larger clone is a single base apart. Collection of tumor samples took place before definitive surgery or chemotherapy. The MD Anderson Biospecimen Extraction Resource handled genomic DNA extraction, while the MD Anderson Cancer Genomics Laboratory carried out the TCR sequencing. The 85 to 90 tumor samples underwent high-throughput TCR profiling with ImmunoSEQ. Per the source publication's procedure: The repertoire diversity metrics included richness (unique productive sequences), clonality, evenness and relatedness, and the Bhattacharyya coefficient was used to measure similarity between samples. A sensitivity analysis that removed TCRs with fewer than two reads produced consistent conclusions. The source is immuneACCESS, and TCRdb retained only in-frame sequences with V and J called. Part of the clones is not carried over; for the studies checked, unresolved V genes explain less than half of this, and the remainder is unexplained. V, J and clone size reflect that table, while D and trimming were determined from the DNA. The sample table shows about 36,000 clones, and 70% to 80% are seen once. The ten biggest clones cover 3.1% of the sample.

These data originate in a study of high-grade serous ovarian cancer treatment subgroups (dated by TCRdb to about 2021). Regarding the study in general: On average, sequencing produced approximately 13,000 reads and 6,500 to 7,500 unique TCR beta rearrangements for each sample. In total there were 95 or so samples, since every patient provided one primary tumor sample and two metastatic tumor samples. The cohort comprised around 30 patients: some ten with no residual disease after primary surgery (R0), some ten excellent NACT responders, and some ten poor NACT responders. The study examined TCR beta repertoires in high-grade serous ovarian cancer patients who were grouped under a laparoscopic triage algorithm by complete gross resection or by neoadjuvant chemotherapy response. Beyond this particular receptor, the publication reports: Because bulk tumor TCR sequencing provided no spatial information, insight into HGSC tumor complexity and diversity was limited. TCR clonal relatedness showed a positive correlation with neoantigen level and a trend toward positive correlation with copy number variation and mutation load from whole-genome sequencing. Repertoire similarity between tumors of the same patient ranged about 0.11 to 0.79, whereas almost no similarity was seen between different patients. The TCR repertoire analyses centered on CDR3, and CDR1 and CDR2 were not analyzed.

CDR1 and CDR2 were assigned from the germline V gene as MNHEY and SVGAGI. V drops 0 bases and J drops 10 bases, leaving 16 bases in between. The CDR3 measures 15 amino acids from cysteine to phenylalanine. Solely the CDR3 DNA is kept, with 45 bases framed from the first base. The material sequenced was tumor tissue. The rearrangement joined TRBV6-5 to TRBJ2-1; the D gene is perhaps TRBD2, from 5 matching bases. The sequence came from a human donor with high-grade serous ovarian cancer. Here the CDR3 is given as CASSYSAIFPGEQFF. The DNA sequence is as follows: TGTGCCAGCAGTTACTCAGCGATATTCCCGGGGGAGCAGTTCTTC.